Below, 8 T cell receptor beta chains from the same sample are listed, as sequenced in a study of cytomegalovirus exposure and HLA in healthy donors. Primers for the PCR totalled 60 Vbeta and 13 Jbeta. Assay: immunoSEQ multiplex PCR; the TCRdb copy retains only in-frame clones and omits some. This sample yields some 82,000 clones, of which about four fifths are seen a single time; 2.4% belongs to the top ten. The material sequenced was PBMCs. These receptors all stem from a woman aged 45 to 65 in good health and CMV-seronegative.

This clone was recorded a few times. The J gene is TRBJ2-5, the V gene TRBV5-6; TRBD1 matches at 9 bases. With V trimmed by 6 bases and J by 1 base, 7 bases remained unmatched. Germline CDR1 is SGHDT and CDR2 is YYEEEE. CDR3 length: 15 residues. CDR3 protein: CASITWDRVQETQYF. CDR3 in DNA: TGTGCCAGCATCACCTGGGACAGGGTCCAAGAGACCCAGTACTTC.

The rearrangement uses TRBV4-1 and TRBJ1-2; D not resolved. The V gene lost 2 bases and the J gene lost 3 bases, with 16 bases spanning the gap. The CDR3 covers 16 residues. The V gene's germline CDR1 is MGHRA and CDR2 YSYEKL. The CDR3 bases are TGCGCCAGCAGCCAATACCTTCGGGGAGAAGACTATGGCTACACCTTC. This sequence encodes CASSQYLRGEDYGYTF.

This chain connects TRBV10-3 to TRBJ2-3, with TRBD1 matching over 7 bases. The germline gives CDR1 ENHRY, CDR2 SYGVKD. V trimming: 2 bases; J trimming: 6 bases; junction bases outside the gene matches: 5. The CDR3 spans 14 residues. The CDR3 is CAISETGVRDTQYF. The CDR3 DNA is TGTGCCATCAGTGAGACAGGGGTACGGGATACGCAGTATTTT.

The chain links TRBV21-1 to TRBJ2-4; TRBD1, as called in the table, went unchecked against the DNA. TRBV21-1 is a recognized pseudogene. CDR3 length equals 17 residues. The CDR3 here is CASRRDRVSLAKNIQYF. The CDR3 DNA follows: TGTGCCAGCAGGCGGGACAGGGTCTCTCTAGCCAAAAACATTCAGTACTTC.

CDR3 DNA: TGCGCCAGCAGTGATCCCCTGGGCCAACAGTTCTTC. Translated, it gives CASSDPLGQQFF. The chain employs TRBV10-1 and TRBJ2-1; no firm D call. This CDR3 comprises 12 residues. Trimming pared 3 bases from V and 13 bases from J, leaving 13 bases between. CDR1 and CDR2 (germline): WNHNN, SYGVQD (reference sequence).

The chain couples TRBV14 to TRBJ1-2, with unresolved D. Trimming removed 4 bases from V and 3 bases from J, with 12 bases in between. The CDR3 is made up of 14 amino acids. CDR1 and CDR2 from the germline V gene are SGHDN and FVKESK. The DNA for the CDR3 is TGTGCCAGCAGCCCGGGAGTAAGGGACTATGGCTACACCTTC. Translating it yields CASSPGVRDYGYTF.

CDR3 amino acids: CSVGTDFEAFF. CDR3 coding DNA: TGCAGCGTTGGGACAGACTTTGAAGCTTTCTTT. The chain links TRBV29-1 to TRBJ1-1, with D perhaps TRBD1 (6 bases). The CDR3 sequence is 11 residues long. CDR1 is SQVTM, CDR2 ANQGSEA, per germline. V gave up 4 bases and J gave up 7 bases, with 10 bases separating them.

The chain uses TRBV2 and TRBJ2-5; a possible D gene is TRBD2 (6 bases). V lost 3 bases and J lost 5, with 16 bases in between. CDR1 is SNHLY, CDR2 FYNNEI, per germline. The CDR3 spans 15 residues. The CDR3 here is CASSESVGLAETQYF. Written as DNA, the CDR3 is TGTGCCAGCAGTGAGTCGGTCGGGCTAGCGGAGACCCAGTACTTC.